The clone carrying this TCR beta chain came up a few times. These data belong to a study of response to subunit inactivated influenza vaccine. TCRdb re-derived calls from the RT-PCR reads in MiXCR, one entry per CDR3 protein. The sample includes 530,000 or so distinct CDR3 sequences, around 11% seen only once; the top ten take more than 8.5%. This TCR was recovered from a man aged 50-59 years who received an inactivated influenza vaccine. The sequenced sample was PBMCs from blood, obtained on the day of vaccination.

CDR3 coding DNA: TGCGCCAGCAGCTTGGGTGGACAGGGGGGGAACACTGAAGCTTTCTTT. Protein sequence: CASSLGGQGGNTEAFF. V is TRBV5-1 and J is TRBJ1-1; 10 nucleotides agree with TRBD1. V shed 0 bases and J 1 base; nucleotides not matched to a gene: 3. In germline, CDR1 is SGHRS, CDR2 YFSETQ. This CDR3 is built from 16 residues.